This TCR beta chain was sequenced during a study of T-cell reconstitution after alpha-beta-depleted transplantation in children. This clonotype was detected many times. Its antigen is unidentified. The germline V and J ends were trimmed by 0 bases and 10 bases, with 15 bases remaining between them. Germline V gene data show CDR1 as MGHRA and CDR2 as YSYEKL. This CDR3 is built from 14 residues. TCRbeta library preparation incorporated unique molecular identifiers. MiXCR was run by TCRdb on the PCR reads, yielding one entry per CDR3 protein. The sample holds approximately 170,000 distinct CDR3 sequences, around 10% seen once. Whole-study findings and limits: Two months or so post-transplant, alpha-beta T cells reportedly derived from several hundred expanded graft clones. Most T-cell counts and diversity one year after the transplant came from T cells that were newly produced. From surviving recipient T cells and thymic progenitors came the high day-60 TCRbeta diversity observed in some patients.

The receptor was derived from a boy aged 2-15 years with acute myeloid leukemia, due to receive a stem cell transplant. The sequenced sample was PBMCs, obtained before TCRalphabeta/CD19-depleted stem cell transplant. The V and J genes are TRBV4-1 and TRBJ1-1; D is possibly TRBD1 (5 bases). In DNA form, the CDR3 reads TGCGCCAGCAGCCAAGATCTTGGGGCCCTGGGAGCTTTCTTT. This encodes CASSQDLGALGAFF.